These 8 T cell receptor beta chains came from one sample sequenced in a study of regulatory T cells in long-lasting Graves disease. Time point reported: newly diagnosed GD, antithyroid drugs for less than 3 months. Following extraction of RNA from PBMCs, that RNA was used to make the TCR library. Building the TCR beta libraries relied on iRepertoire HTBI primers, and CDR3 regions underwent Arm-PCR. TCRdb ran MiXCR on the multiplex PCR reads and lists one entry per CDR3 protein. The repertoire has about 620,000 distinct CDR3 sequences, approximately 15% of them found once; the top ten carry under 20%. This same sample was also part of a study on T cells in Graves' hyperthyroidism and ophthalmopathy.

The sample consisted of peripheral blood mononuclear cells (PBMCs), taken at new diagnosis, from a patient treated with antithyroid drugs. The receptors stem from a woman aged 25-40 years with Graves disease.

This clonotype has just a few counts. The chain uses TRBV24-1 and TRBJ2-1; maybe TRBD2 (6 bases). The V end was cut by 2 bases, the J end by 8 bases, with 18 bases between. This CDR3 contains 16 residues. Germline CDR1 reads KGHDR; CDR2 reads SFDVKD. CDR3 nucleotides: TGTGCCACCAGTGATTACGGGACTCCCACGCCCTATGAGCAGTTCTTC. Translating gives CATSDYGTPTPYEQFF.

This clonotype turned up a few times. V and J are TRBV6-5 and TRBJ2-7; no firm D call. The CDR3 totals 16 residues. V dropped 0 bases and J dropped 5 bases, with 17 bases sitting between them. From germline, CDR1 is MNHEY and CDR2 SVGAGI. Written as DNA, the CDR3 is TGTGCCAGCAGTTACTCCCAGGCCGTACCTTCCAACGAGCAGTACTTC. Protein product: CASSYSQAVPSNEQYF.

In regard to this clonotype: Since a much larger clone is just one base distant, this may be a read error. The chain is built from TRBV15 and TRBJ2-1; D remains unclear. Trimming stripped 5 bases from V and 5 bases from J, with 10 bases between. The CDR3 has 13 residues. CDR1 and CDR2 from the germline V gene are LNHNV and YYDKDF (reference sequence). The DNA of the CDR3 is TGTGCCACCAGCCCGCGGACCCACAATGAGCAGTTCTTC. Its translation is CATSPRTHNEQFF.

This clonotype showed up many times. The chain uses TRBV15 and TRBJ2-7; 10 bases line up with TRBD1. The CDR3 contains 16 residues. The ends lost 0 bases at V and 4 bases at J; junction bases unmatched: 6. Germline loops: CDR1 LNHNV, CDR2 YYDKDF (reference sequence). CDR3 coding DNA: TGTGCCACCAGCAGAGATCGGACAGGGGGTAGATACGAGCAGTACTTC. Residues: CATSRDRTGGRYEQYF.

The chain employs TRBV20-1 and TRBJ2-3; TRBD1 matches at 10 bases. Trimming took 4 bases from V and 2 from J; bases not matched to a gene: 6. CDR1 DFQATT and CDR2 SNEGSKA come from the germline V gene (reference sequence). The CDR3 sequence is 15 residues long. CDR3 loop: CSANGQGGHTDTQYF. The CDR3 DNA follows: TGCAGTGCTAACGGACAGGGGGGACACACAGATACGCAGTATTTT.

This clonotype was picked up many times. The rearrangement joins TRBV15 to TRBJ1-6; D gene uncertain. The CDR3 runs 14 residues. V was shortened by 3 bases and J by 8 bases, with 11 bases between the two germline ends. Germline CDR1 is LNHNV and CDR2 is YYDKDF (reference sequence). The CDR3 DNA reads TGTGCCACCAGCAGGGACCACGGGCATTCACCCCTCCACTTT. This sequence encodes CATSRDHGHSPLHF.

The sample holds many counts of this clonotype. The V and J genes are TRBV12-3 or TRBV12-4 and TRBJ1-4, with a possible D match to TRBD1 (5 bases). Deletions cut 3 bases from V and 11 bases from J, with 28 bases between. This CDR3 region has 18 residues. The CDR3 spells CASSFNPSRAVDPEKLFF. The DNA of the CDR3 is TGTGCCAGCAGTTTTAATCCCTCCAGGGCGGTCGACCCGGAGAAACTGTTTTTT.

The DNA of the CDR3 is TGTGCCACCAGTGATAACGGGAACTATGGCTACACCTTC. Amino acid sequence: CATSDNGNYGYTF. The J gene is TRBJ1-2, the V gene TRBV24-1; the D is unclear. This CDR3 contains 13 residues. Trimming left V 3 bases short and J 2 bases short, with 6 bases between. Germline V gene sequence: CDR1 KGHDR, CDR2 SFDVKD.